The sequence of this T cell receptor beta chain was determined in a study of blood T cell repertoires in COVID-19. This clone appeared a single time. The length of the CDR3 is 13 residues. The ends were cut back, 7 bases at V and 9 bases at J, with 16 bases in the middle. CDR1 LNHDA and CDR2 SQIVND come from the germline V gene (reference sequence). The data were produced by immunoSEQ multiplex PCR, yet TCRdb's version contains in-frame clones alone and is incomplete. The sample yields tens of thousands of clones, 90% to 95% seen once. Sequenced: peripheral blood. This chain uses TRBV19 with TRBJ2-1, with D perhaps matching TRBD2 (6 bases). This TCR came from a man aged 50-59 years with COVID-19, enrolled during active disease. CDR3 residues: CASKRLDSLEQFF. CDR3 coding DNA: TGTGCCAGTAAGCGACTAGATAGTCTTGAGCAGTTCTTC.